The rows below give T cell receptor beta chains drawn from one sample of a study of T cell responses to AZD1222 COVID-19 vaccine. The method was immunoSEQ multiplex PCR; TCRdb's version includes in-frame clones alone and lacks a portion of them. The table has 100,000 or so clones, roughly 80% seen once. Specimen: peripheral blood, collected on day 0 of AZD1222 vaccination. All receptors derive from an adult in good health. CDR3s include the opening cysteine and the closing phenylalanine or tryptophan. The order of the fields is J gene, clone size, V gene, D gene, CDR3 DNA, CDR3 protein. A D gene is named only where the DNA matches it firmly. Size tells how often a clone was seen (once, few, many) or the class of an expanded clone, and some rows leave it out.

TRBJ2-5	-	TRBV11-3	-	TGTGCCAGCAGCTTAAGAGGGCAGGGAGGAGAGACCCAGTACTTC	CASSLRGQGGETQYF
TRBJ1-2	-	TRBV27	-	TGTGCCAGCAGTCAAGGGGGTGGCTACACCTTC	CASSQGGGYTF
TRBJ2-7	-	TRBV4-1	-	TGCGCCAGCAGCCAAGAAGTCCCCAGCTCCTACGAGCAGTACTTC	CASSQEVPSSYEQYF
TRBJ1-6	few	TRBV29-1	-	TGCAGCGCGAAAGACGGGGGCCATTCACCCCTCCACTTT	CSAKDGGHSPLHF
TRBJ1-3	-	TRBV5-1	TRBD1	TGCGCCAGCAGCTCCGGACAGGCCTCTGGAAACACCATATATTTT	CASSSGQASGNTIYF
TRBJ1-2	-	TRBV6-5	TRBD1	TGTGCCAGCAGGGGACAGAGCTTCTATGGCTACACCTTC	CASRGQSFYGYTF
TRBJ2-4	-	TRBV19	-	TGTGCCAGTAGTAAGAGGCTTTTAGCCAAAAACATTCAGTACTTC	CASSKRLLAKNIQYF
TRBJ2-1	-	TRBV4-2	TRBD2	TGTGCCAGCAGCCAATTCTCCGGACTAGCCAGCAATGAGCAGTTCTTC	CASSQFSGLASNEQFF
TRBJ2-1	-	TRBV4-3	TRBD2	TGCGCCAGCAGCCAAGATACCCCCGGCGGGGGTAGGAATGAGCAGTTCTTC	CASSQDTPGGGRNEQFF
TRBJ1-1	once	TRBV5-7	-	TGTGCCAGCAGCTTGAGGTTAAGGAAAGCTTTCTTT	CASSLRLRKAFF
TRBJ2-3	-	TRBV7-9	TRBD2	TGTGCCAGCAGCCGGGGACTAGCGGGGGCTGTCGGCGATACGCAGTATTTT	CASSRGLAGAVGDTQYF
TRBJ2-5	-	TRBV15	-	TGTGCCACCAGCAGAGATCGGTGGTATCAAGAGACCCAGTACTTC	CATSRDRWYQETQYF
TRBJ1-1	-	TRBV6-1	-	TGTGCCAGCACTGAAAAAGGGGGGTCTGAAGCTTTCTTT	CASTEKGGSEAFF
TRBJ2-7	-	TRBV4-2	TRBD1	TGTGCCAGCAGCCAAGGGACAGGGGAGGACTACGAGCAGTACTTC	CASSQGTGEDYEQYF
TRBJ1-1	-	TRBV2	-	TGTGCCAGCCGCCAGGTGCTCACTGAAGCTTTCTTT	CASRQVLTEAFF
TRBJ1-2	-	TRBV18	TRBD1	TGTGCCAGCTCACCAGGCCAGGGGGATGGCTACACCTTC	CASSPGQGDGYTF
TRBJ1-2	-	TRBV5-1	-	TGCGCCAGCAGCTTTCAACCTCCGTACGGCTACACCTTC	CASSFQPPYGYTF
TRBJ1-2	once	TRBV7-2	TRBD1	TGTGCCAGCAGCCCCAGGACAGGGGGCGACTATGGCTACACCTTC	CASSPRTGGDYGYTF
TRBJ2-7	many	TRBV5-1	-	TGCGCCAGCAGCCAGTGGAAGGAGGGATCCTACGAGCAGTACTTC	CASSQWKEGSYEQYF
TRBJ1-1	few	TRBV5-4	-	TGTGCCAGCAGCCTGGCAGGGGCGCTGGGGAACACTGAAGCTTTCTTT	CASSLAGALGNTEAFF
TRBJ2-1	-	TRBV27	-	TGTGCCAGCAGTTTTCGGGACTCCCGGATCGATGAGCAGTTCTTC	CASSFRDSRIDEQFF
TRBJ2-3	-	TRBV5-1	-	TGCGCCAGCAGCTTATGGGGTTCTAGCGGCACAGATACGCAGTATTTT	CASSLWGSSGTDTQYF
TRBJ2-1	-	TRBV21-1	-	TGTGCCAGCAGCAACGCCCGAACGGGGGGCTCCTACAATGAGCAGTTCTTC	CASSNARTGGSYNEQFF
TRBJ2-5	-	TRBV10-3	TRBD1	TGTGCCATCAGTGTGGACAGGGGCCAAGAGACCCAGTACTTC	CAISVDRGQETQYF
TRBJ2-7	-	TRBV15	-	TGTGCCACCAGCAGCCCAGGGAAAATGGGGTCCTACGAGCAGTACTTC	CATSSPGKMGSYEQYF
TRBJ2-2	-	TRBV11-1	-	TGTGCCAGCAGCTTTCGGCCCCAGGGATCCACCGGGGAGCTGTTTTTT	CASSFRPQGSTGELFF
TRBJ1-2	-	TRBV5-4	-	TGTGCCAGCAGCTTGGGTCCTTACTACACCTTC	CASSLGPYYTF
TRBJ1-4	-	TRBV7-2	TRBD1	TGTGCCAGCAGCTCCGCCAGGGGGCTAACTAATGAAAAACTGTTTTTT	CASSSARGLTNEKLFF
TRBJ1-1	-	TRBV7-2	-	TGTGCCAGCAGCTTAGCAGTGAGATCTGAAGCTTTCTTT	CASSLAVRSEAFF
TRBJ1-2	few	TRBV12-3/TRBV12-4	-	TGTGCCAGCAGCCGTGACAGAAACTATGGCTACACCTTC	CASSRDRNYGYTF
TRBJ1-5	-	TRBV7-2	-	TGTGCCAGCAGCTTCCAGGGTGTAGGGGGTCAGCCCCAGCATTTT	CASSFQGVGGQPQHF
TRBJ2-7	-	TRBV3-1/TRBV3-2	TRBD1	TGTGCCAGCAGCCAATTCAGGGGGCGATTATCCTACGAGCAGTACTTC	CASSQFRGRLSYEQYF
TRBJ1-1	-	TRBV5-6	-	TGTGCCAGCAGCTTCGCAGGGCCACGGGGGGCTGAAGCTTTCTTT	CASSFAGPRGAEAFF